These 2 T cell receptor beta chains were sequenced from one sample in a study of T cell responses to AZD1222 COVID-19 vaccine. Data came from immunoSEQ multiplex PCR; TCRdb stores just in-frame clones and leaves some out. Seen here are 100,000 to 150,000 clones, approximately 85% observed once, and the top ten hold 7.5% to 8%. Sequences were derived from peripheral blood, sampled on day 0 of AZD1222 vaccination. These receptors were collected from an adult in good health.

A single count supports this clone. The chain employs TRBV19 and TRBJ2-7; 10 positions agree with TRBD2. This CDR3 has 14 residues. The V segment lost 6 bases and the J segment 2 bases; nucleotides outside the gene matches: 4. Germline lookup yields CDR1 LNHDA and CDR2 SQIVND (reference sequence). CDR3 sequence: CASRPAGGPYEQYF. CDR3 in DNA: TGTGCCAGTAGGCCAGCGGGAGGGCCCTACGAGCAGTACTTC.

V is TRBV2 and J is TRBJ2-3; 9 bases are shared with TRBD1. Germline V lookup: CDR1 SNHLY, CDR2 FYNNEI. The CDR3 spans 14 residues. Losses at the gene ends were 5 bases for V and 6 bases for J; bases not matched to a gene: 6. This CDR3 is CASSYRDRVDTQYF. The CDR3 region has the DNA TGTGCCAGCAGTTACCGGGACAGGGTCGATACGCAGTATTTT.